This TCR beta chain was profiled in a study of T cells in Graves' hyperthyroidism and ophthalmopathy. In making diagnoses, clinical symptoms, serum thyroxine and TRAb, thyroid ultrasound and orbital computed tomography were all used. It was RNA transcripts that yielded the amplified TCR beta CDR3 regions. Initially, a first-round RT-PCR of the TCR CDR3 employed the HTBI primer set. TCRdb independently ran MiXCR on the multiplex PCR reads; one entry per CDR3 protein. Of a few hundred thousand distinct CDR3 sequences in the sample, approximately 15% were seen once. This clonotype was found many times. This TCR derives from a woman aged 40 to 50 with Graves' ophthalmopathy. The sequenced material came from blood.

The CDR3 nucleotides are TGTGCCAGCAGCTCGACGGTAACTAGCTATAGCTCCTACAATGAGCAGTTCTTC. Its translation is CASSSTVTSYSSYNEQFF. The chain is built from TRBV7-9 and TRBJ2-1, with D perhaps matching TRBD2 (6 bases). Germline V CDR1 and CDR2: SEHNR, FQNEAQ (reference sequence). Trimming removed 4 bases from V and 0 bases from J, with 19 bases in between. CDR3 size: 18 residues.